This T cell receptor (beta chain) was documented in a study of type 1 and type 2 diabetes patients. Only one count was recorded for this clonotype. With a much larger clone just one base away, this may be a read error. Trimming took 6 bases from V and 4 from J, leaving 16 bases between them. Germline V CDR1 and CDR2: LNHNV, YYDKDF (reference sequence). CDR3 size: 15 residues. The PCR template was genomic DNA. Amplification of the beta chain CDR3 used 30 forward and 13 reverse multiplex primers. MiXCR was run by TCRdb on the multiplex PCR reads, yielding one entry per CDR3 protein. The sample has fewer than 300,000 distinct CDR3 sequences, roughly 50% seen once.

The chain has TRBV15 and TRBJ1-5; maybe TRBD1 (5 bases). The sequence was obtained from a man between 18 and 29 years old with type 2 diabetes. Sequenced material: peripheral blood mononuclear cells (PBMCs). CDR3 nucleotides: TGTGCCACCAGTAGGGACCGTCAGGTAAATCAGCCCCAGCATTTT. Translated: CATSRDRQVNQPQHF.